This record concerns one TCR beta chain sequence. The data stem from a study of blood T cell repertoires in COVID-19. In the study overall: The origin of the acute and convalescent COVID-19 samples was the United States, Italy and Spain. Nucleic acid was either cDNA or gDNA, and it came from T cells, B-cell-depleted T cells, or PBMCs.

Original methodology: How many nucleated cells were present was estimated from reference gene primer amplification. Assay used: immunoSEQ multiplex PCR; TCRdb lists only in-frame clones, some missing. The V and J calls and the clone size are those of that table, but D and trimming were determined from the DNA. The data contain around 200,000 clones, roughly 88% of them singletons. Germline assignment: CDR1 MGHRA and CDR2 YSYEKL. Germline trimming cut 2 bases from V and 9 bases from J; bases unmatched to any gene: 7. This CDR3 is 15 amino acids long. This chain links TRBV4-1 with TRBJ2-7; 13 bases are a match to TRBD2. Sample: peripheral blood. This TCR was sampled from a human donor with active or convalescent COVID-19. The donor label of this sample is uncertain. CDR3 loop: CASSQPGLAGFGQYF. The CDR3 DNA follows: TGCGCCAGCAGCCAACCGGGACTAGCGGGATTCGGGCAGTACTTC.